The rows below give T cell receptor beta chains drawn from one sample of a study of T cell responses to AZD1222 COVID-19 vaccine. The data were produced by immunoSEQ multiplex PCR, yet TCRdb's version contains in-frame clones alone and is incomplete. The sample carries around 100,000 clones, 92% recorded once. This sample comprised peripheral blood, obtained on day 0 of AZD1222 vaccination. The receptors here all came from an adult in good health. CDR3s include the opening cysteine and the closing phenylalanine or tryptophan. D genes are given only for firm matches. Clone sizes are given selectively: once, few, many, or a class where the clone is expanded.

CDR3aa	CDR3nt	d_gene	abundance	v_gene	j_gene
CASSSTGGNIQYF	TGTGCCAGCAGCTCAACAGGGGGGAACATTCAGTACTTC	TRBD1	once	TRBV12-3/TRBV12-4	TRBJ2-4
CASRLDRENSPLHF	TGTGCCAGCAGGCTGGACAGGGAGAATTCACCCCTCCACTTT	TRBD1	once	TRBV7-9	TRBJ1-6
CASSPRQGIGDSPLHF	TGTGCCAGCAGCCCTCGGCAGGGCATTGGGGATTCACCCCTCCACTTT	-	-	TRBV9	TRBJ1-6
CASSSVTFSGNTIYF	TGTGCCAGCAGTTCCGTGACCTTCTCTGGAAACACCATATATTTT	-	-	TRBV6-6	TRBJ1-3
CASSPSTGDQPQHF	TGTGCCAGCTCACCATCGACAGGGGATCAGCCCCAGCATTTT	TRBD1	-	TRBV18	TRBJ1-5
CASSWPGLAGGFSGEQFF	TGTGCCAGCAGCTGGCCAGGACTAGCGGGAGGTTTTTCCGGTGAGCAGTTCTTC	TRBD2	few	TRBV5-6	TRBJ2-1
CASRGLGYGYTF	TGTGCCAGCAGGGGGTTGGGATATGGCTACACCTTC	-	-	TRBV2	TRBJ1-2
CASSSPWGTGGSEQYF	TGCGCCAGCTCCTCCCCTTGGGGGACAGGGGGCTCCGAGCAGTACTTC	TRBD1	-	TRBV5-1	TRBJ2-7
CASSPPDRGRDTQYF	TGTGCCAGCAGCCCCCCGGACAGGGGGCGTGATACGCAGTATTTT	TRBD1	-	TRBV28	TRBJ2-3
CASSLEPGQVNTEAFF	TGTGCCAGCAGCCTGGAGCCGGGACAGGTGAACACTGAAGCTTTCTTT	TRBD1	-	TRBV5-4	TRBJ1-1
CASSVGGANEKLFF	TGTGCCAGCAGTGTAGGGGGGGCTAATGAAAAACTGTTTTTT	-	few	TRBV2	TRBJ1-4
CASSVVGGSSLYNEQFF	TGTGCCAGCAGCGTAGTCGGCGGGTCTTCCTTATACAATGAGCAGTTCTTC	-	-	TRBV9	TRBJ2-1
CASSLTPTSVTGELFF	TGTGCCAGCAGCTTAACCCCAACTAGCGTCACCGGGGAGCTGTTTTTT	TRBD2	-	TRBV7-3	TRBJ2-2
CASTTAGEKLFF	TGTGCCAGTACTACAGCCGGCGAAAAACTGTTTTTT	-	-	TRBV19	TRBJ1-4
CASRPNQGAGQETQYF	TGTGCCAGCAGACCAAACCAGGGGGCAGGGCAAGAGACCCAGTACTTC	TRBD1	-	TRBV27	TRBJ2-5
CSASENTGELFF	TGCAGTGCTAGTGAGAACACCGGGGAGCTGTTTTTT	-	-	TRBV20-1	TRBJ2-2
CASSLEVVLSEAFF	TGTGCCAGCAGCTTGGAGGTAGTACTTTCTGAAGCTTTCTTT	-	-	TRBV5-5	TRBJ1-1
CASSITGQGGTNEKLFF	TGTGCCAGTAGTATCACGGGACAGGGTGGAACTAATGAAAAACTGTTTTTT	TRBD1	-	TRBV19	TRBJ1-4
CASSLFRNTEAFF	TGTGCCAGCAGTTTATTTAGGAACACTGAAGCTTTCTTT	-	-	TRBV27	TRBJ1-1
CASSASSYEQYF	TGTGCCAGCAGTGCCTCTAGCTACGAGCAGTACTTC	-	-	TRBV25-1	TRBJ2-7
CASSLSGAMNNQPQHF	TGTGCCAGCAGTTTATCGGGGGCCATGAACAATCAGCCCCAGCATTTT	-	-	TRBV27	TRBJ1-5
CASSWDRASNEQFF	TGTGCCAGCAGCTGGGACAGGGCTAGCAATGAGCAGTTCTTC	TRBD1	once	TRBV5-6	TRBJ2-1
CASSPEQDLNTEAFF	TGTGCCAGCTCACCTGAACAGGACCTGAACACTGAAGCTTTCTTT	-	-	TRBV18	TRBJ1-1
CATSRAVYSGGLYNEQFF	TGTGCCACCAGCAGAGCCGTTTATAGCGGAGGTCTTTACAATGAGCAGTTCTTC	-	-	TRBV15	TRBJ2-1
CASSEEGSPASPLHF	TGTGCCAGCAGTGAAGAGGGGAGTCCCGCCTCACCCCTCCACTTT	-	-	TRBV6-1	TRBJ1-6
CASGHLDKNALSTDTQYF	TGTGCTAGTGGCCACCTGGACAAAAACGCCTTAAGCACAGATACGCAGTATTTT	-	-	TRBV12-5	TRBJ2-3
CASSPGGPDYGYTF	TGTGCCAGCTCACCGGGGGGTCCGGACTATGGCTACACCTTC	-	once	TRBV18	TRBJ1-2
CAWSGGGPGEKLFF	TGTGCCTGGAGTGGAGGTGGACCGGGGGAAAAACTGTTTTTT	-	-	TRBV30	TRBJ1-4
CASGSRQNSGNTIYF	TGTGCCAGCGGGTCGAGGCAGAACTCTGGAAACACCATATATTTT	-	-	TRBV9	TRBJ1-3
CASSHRDTDTQYF	TGCGCCAGCAGCCATAGGGACACAGATACGCAGTATTTT	-	-	TRBV4-3	TRBJ2-3
CASRGGYSGNIIYF	TGTGCCAGCAGGGGGGGGTACTCTGGAAACATCATATATTTT	-	-	TRBV2	TRBJ1-3
CASNMGQTLQPQHF	TGTGCCAGCAACATGGGACAGACATTACAGCCCCAGCATTTT	TRBD1	-	TRBV7-2	TRBJ1-5
CASSLDRTYEQYF	TGTGCCAGCAGCTTAGATCGGACCTACGAGCAGTACTTC	-	-	TRBV11-2	TRBJ2-7
CASSLAQGSSGNTIYF	TGCGCCAGCAGCTTGGCACAGGGTTCCTCTGGAAACACCATATATTTT	-	-	TRBV5-1	TRBJ1-3
CASLSTDTQYF	TGTGCCTCCTTAAGCACAGATACGCAGTATTTT	-	once	TRBV28	TRBJ2-3
CASSSRYADTEAFF	TGTGCCAGCAGCTCACGCTACGCCGACACTGAAGCTTTCTTT	-	-	TRBV6-5	TRBJ1-1
CASSSGGAGNQPQHF	TGTGCCAGCAGCTCAGGGGGCGCGGGGAATCAGCCCCAGCATTTT	TRBD1	-	TRBV5-6	TRBJ1-5
CASSSLTGGAPLNTEAFF	TGTGCCAGCAGTTCACTGACAGGGGGCGCGCCTCTCAACACTGAAGCTTTCTTT	TRBD1	once	TRBV7-4	TRBJ1-1
CASSESGYEQYF	TGCGCCAGCAGTGAGTCGGGCTACGAGCAGTACTTC	-	-	TRBV10-1	TRBJ2-7
CASSIGAIKTQYF	TGTGCCAGCAGCATCGGAGCGATAAAGACCCAGTACTTC	-	-	TRBV12-3/TRBV12-4	TRBJ2-5
CASSPSWSGLNTEAFF	TGTGCCAGCAGCCCCTCTTGGTCGGGGCTGAACACTGAAGCTTTCTTT	-	-	TRBV7-8	TRBJ1-1
CASRLGQDYGYTF	TGTGCCAGCAGGCTCGGACAGGACTATGGCTACACCTTC	TRBD1	-	TRBV2	TRBJ1-2
CASSLARDRGPFTEAFF	TGTGCCAGCAGCTTGGCCCGGGACAGGGGGCCTTTCACTGAAGCTTTCTTT	TRBD1	-	TRBV5-6	TRBJ1-1
CAWRGTDPYEQYF	TGTGCCTGGAGGGGGACAGACCCCTACGAGCAGTACTTC	TRBD1	-	TRBV30	TRBJ2-7
CASSEALPINYGYTF	TGTGCCAGCAGTGAAGCGCTTCCCATTAACTATGGCTACACCTTC	-	-	TRBV2	TRBJ1-2